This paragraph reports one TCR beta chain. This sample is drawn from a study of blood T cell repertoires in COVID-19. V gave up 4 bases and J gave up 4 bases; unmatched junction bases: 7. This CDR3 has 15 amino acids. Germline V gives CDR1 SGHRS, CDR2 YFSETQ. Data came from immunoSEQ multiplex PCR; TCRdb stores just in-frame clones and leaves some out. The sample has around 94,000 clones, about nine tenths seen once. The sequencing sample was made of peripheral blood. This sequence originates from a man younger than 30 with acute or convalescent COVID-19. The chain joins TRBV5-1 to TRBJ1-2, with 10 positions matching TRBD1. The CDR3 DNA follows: TGCGCCAGCAGCCCAGGGACAGGGGCAACCTATGGCTACACCTTC. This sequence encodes CASSPGTGATYGYTF.